Given below is one T cell receptor beta chain in context. Its target is not known. The data stem from a study of molecular identifiers for immune sequencing clone quantification. Study-wide background: In replicates, RNA from about 21,000 or 97,000 naive CD8 cells was split five ways, four sequenced. Regarding the study as a whole: Spiked-in Jurkat TCR RNA corresponding to one cell was reported as detectable against approximately 900,000 naive cells. More than 97% of effector molecules, versus under 1% of naive-cell molecules, belonged to clones above 20 RNA copies.

MiXCR, applied by TCRdb to the PCR reads, yields one record per CDR3 protein. The repertoire holds about half a million distinct CDR3 sequences, about a quarter seen once, with approximately 0.8% in the top ten. For naive CD8 T cells, sorting used the CD8+CD4-CCR7+CD45RA+ phenotype. This CDR3 is built from 17 residues. After removal of 1 base from V and 3 bases from J, the junction contained 5 bases not matched to a gene. CDR1 MNHEY and CDR2 SVGAGI come from the germline V gene. The receptor was derived from a human donor in good health. Some libraries in this study had Jurkat cell RNA spiked in. Specimen: naive CD8+ T cells from blood, with Jurkat cell RNA spiked in. As to subset: FACS-sorted CD8+CD4-CCR7+CD45RA+ naive T cells. The J gene is TRBJ2-1, the V gene TRBV6-5; TRBD2 matches 11 bases. The CDR3 reads CASSYLTSGGYYNEQFF. CDR3 nucleotides: TGTGCCAGCAGTTACTTAACTAGCGGGGGATACTACAATGAGCAGTTCTTC.